This T cell receptor (beta chain) originates from a study of shared clonotypes between healthy human individuals. The assay was immunoSEQ multiplex PCR, and TCRdb's table has in-frame clones only and misses some. The sample records under 1,900,000 clones, roughly 98.5% being singletons. Trimming stripped 8 bases from V and 2 bases from J, with 6 bases between. This CDR3 comprises 11 residues. CDR1 and CDR2 from the germline V gene are MDHEN and SYDVKM. The source is a young man in good health. Sequenced: naive CD4+ T cells sorted from blood. Indicated subset: CD45RA+ positively selected. The V and J genes are TRBV28 and TRBJ1-1, with D uncertain. CDR3 residues: CASGYNTEAFF. CDR3 coding DNA: TGTGCCAGCGGATATAACACTGAAGCTTTCTTT.